Given below is one T cell receptor beta chain in context. Its antigen remains unknown. Both 60 Vbeta primers and 13 Jbeta primers went into the PCR. The assay was immunoSEQ multiplex PCR, and TCRdb's table has in-frame clones only and misses some. The table includes about 82,000 clones, more than 60% detected once. The data are from a study of cytomegalovirus exposure and HLA in healthy donors. The study, taken as a whole, reports: For TCR beta chains, V- and J-gene trimming was later linked to a missense DCLRE1C variant. Altogether, 150 to 200 TCR beta chains were recorded as cytomegalovirus-associated.

Germline V gives CDR1 LNHDA, CDR2 SQIVND (reference sequence). CDR3 length: 11 residues. V gave up 11 bases and J gave up 5 bases, with 12 bases separating them. The sample was PBMCs. V is TRBV19 and J is TRBJ2-5; D might be TRBD1 (6 bases). The clonotype was recovered from a human donor in good health. The CDR3 DNA reads TGTGCCGGCTACAGGGAGGAGACCCAGTACTTC. It specifies CAGYREETQYF.